One and the same sample provided the 9 T cell receptor beta chains below, sequenced in a study of blood T cell repertoires in COVID-19. TCRdb keeps only in-frame clones here, not all; method: immunoSEQ multiplex PCR. This sample has fewer than 45,000 clones, with roughly 80% found just once. The specimen was peripheral blood. The source of these receptors is a human donor in a cohort sampled during active COVID-19.

The genes are TRBV5-1 and TRBJ2-7, with 10 bases identical to TRBD2. Germline trimming cut 0 bases from V and 1 base from J; bases unmatched to any gene: 7. Germline assignment: CDR1 SGHRS and CDR2 YFSETQ. There are 17 residues in the CDR3. The CDR3 loop reads CASSLAPSGSRSYEQYF. DNA of the CDR3: TGCGCCAGCAGCTTGGCTCCTAGCGGGAGTAGGTCCTACGAGCAGTACTTC.

The chain is built from TRBV27 and TRBJ2-1; the match to TRBD2 covers 13 bases. The CDR3 extends over 18 amino acids. The junction had 13 bases not matched to a gene; V was cut back by 4 bases and J by 7 bases. Germline V lookup: CDR1 MNHEY, CDR2 SMNVEV (reference sequence). CDR3 amino acids: CASSSPLLAGGPQNEQFF. For the CDR3, the DNA is TGTGCCAGCAGTTCCCCGCTACTAGCGGGAGGGCCTCAGAATGAGCAGTTCTTC.

The chain is built from TRBV10-3 and TRBJ2-1; the D gene is possibly TRBD1 (6 bases). CDR3 size: 14 residues. With 6 bases removed from V and 5 bases from J, the gap between germline ends came to 14 bases. CDR1 is ENHRY and CDR2 is SYGVKD in the germline V gene. CDR3 in DNA: TGTGCCATCAGGAAGGGGGACGAGGACAATGAGCAGTTCTTC. Its translation: CAIRKGDEDNEQFF.

The chain uses TRBV29-1 and TRBJ1-1, with TRBD1 identical over 10 bases. From germline, CDR1 is SQVTM and CDR2 ANQGSEA. The CDR3 covers 12 residues. Losses at the gene ends were 6 bases for V and 10 bases for J; bases not matched to a gene: 8. Here the CDR3 reads CSVGDRGGIAFF. The CDR3 DNA reads TGCAGCGTCGGGGACAGGGGAGGTATAGCTTTCTTT.

The chain combines TRBV30 with TRBJ1-6; D is undetermined. V lost 6 bases and J 0 bases, leaving 15 bases between the germline ends. This CDR3 contains 16 residues. CDR1 and CDR2 from the germline V gene are GTSNPN and SVGIG (reference sequence). CDR3 amino acids: CACNSRESSYNSPLHF. The CDR3 DNA reads TGTGCCTGCAATAGTAGGGAGAGCTCCTATAATTCACCCCTCCACTTT.

The chain employs TRBV5-3 and TRBJ1-2; 7 bases agree with TRBD1. TRBV5-3 is an open reading frame, and its role is uncertain. The CDR3 is 15 residues long. J lost 4 bases, V lost 7 bases, and 13 bases had no gene match. Written as DNA, the CDR3 is TGTGCCAGAGGTCCCTGGGACAGTGATTGCTATGGCTACACCTTC. This translates into CARGPWDSDCYGYTF.

The gene calls are TRBV6-5 and TRBJ1-1; the match to TRBD1 covers 8 bases. There are 14 residues in the CDR3. V lost 8 bases to trimming and J lost 6 bases; unmatched junction nucleotides: 11. CDR1 is MNHEY and CDR2 is SVGAGI in the germline V gene. The CDR3 reads CASAGGRGLPEAFF. For the CDR3, the DNA is TGTGCCAGCGCCGGGGGCAGGGGGCTCCCTGAAGCTTTCTTT.

Worth noting for this clone: The junction departs from the called germline gene at one end, perhaps through a read error. The J gene is TRBJ2-2, the V gene TRBV18, with 11 nucleotides matching TRBD2. Germline CDR1 KGHSH, CDR2 LQKENI. This CDR3 is built from 15 residues. CDR3 in amino acids: CASSPLAGASGELFF. CDR3 DNA: TGTGCCAGCTCTCCACTAGCGGGAGCTTCCGGGGAGCTGTTTTTT.

This clone was seen only a few times. The CDR3 sequence is CASSIEDSGEKLFF. In DNA form, the CDR3 reads TGTGCCAGTAGTATAGAAGACTCGGGTGAAAAACTGTTTTTT. V is TRBV19 and J is TRBJ1-4; D is unclear. The V and J ends lost 0 bases and 7 bases respectively, with 9 bases between them. CDR1 and CDR2 (germline): LNHDA, SQIVND (reference sequence). This CDR3 has 14 residues.